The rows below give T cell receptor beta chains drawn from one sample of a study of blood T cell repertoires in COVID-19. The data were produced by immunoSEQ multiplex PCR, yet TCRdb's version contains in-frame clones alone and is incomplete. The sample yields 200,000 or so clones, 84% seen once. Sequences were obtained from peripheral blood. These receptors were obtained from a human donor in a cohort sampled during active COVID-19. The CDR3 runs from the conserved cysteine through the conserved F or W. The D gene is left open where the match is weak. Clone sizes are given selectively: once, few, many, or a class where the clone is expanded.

TGCGCCAGCAGCCAAGATCGGGGACAGGCACTCTACTTC | CASSQDRGQALYF | TRBJ2-7 | TRBV4-1 | NA | TRBD1
TGTGCCAGCAGCTTTGGCGGAGGGAATGGAAACACCATATATTTT | CASSFGGGNGNTIYF | TRBJ1-3 | TRBV5-4 | NA | NA
TGTGCCAGCTTTGCCGGTATGGAGCCCCAGCATTTT | CASFAGMEPQHF | TRBJ1-5 | TRBV6-5 | NA | NA
TGTGCCACCAAAGTGAGCGGCGTGGTAGAGACCCAGTACTTC | CATKVSGVVETQYF | TRBJ2-5 | TRBV6-5 | NA | NA
TGTGCCAGCAGTTACTCTAAGGGGGCAGTAAGCGAGACCCAGTACTTC | CASSYSKGAVSETQYF | TRBJ2-5 | TRBV6-5 | NA | TRBD1
TGTGCCTGGAGCGGTGGACTAGGTCGATTCTACGAGCAGTACTTC | CAWSGGLGRFYEQYF | TRBJ2-7 | TRBV30 | NA | TRBD2
TGTGCCAGCAGTTACTCAGCATTTAGCACAGATACGCAGTATTTT | CASSYSAFSTDTQYF | TRBJ2-3 | TRBV6-5 | few | NA
TGCGCCAGCTGTCTAGCGTTCGACGAGCAGTACTTC | CASCLAFDEQYF | TRBJ2-7 | TRBV5-1 | NA | NA
TGTGCCAGCAGTTACTCCCCTGGGAGGGTGGGAGGCTACACCTTC | CASSYSPGRVGGYTF | TRBJ1-2 | TRBV6-5 | NA | NA
TGTGCCAGTAGTATAGATCGGGGTCGGGCTTTCTTT | CASSIDRGRAFF | TRBJ1-1 | TRBV19 | NA | NA
TGTGCCAGCTCACCATCCAGGGAGGGAGAGACCCAGTACTTC | CASSPSREGETQYF | TRBJ2-5 | TRBV18 | NA | TRBD2
TGCGCCAGCAGCGGGGACAACTCTGGGGCCAACGTCCTGACTTTC | CASSGDNSGANVLTF | TRBJ2-6 | TRBV5-1 | few | NA
TGTGCCAGCAGTGCCTGGAGCGGGACACCTCAAGAGACCCAGTACTTC | CASSAWSGTPQETQYF | TRBJ2-5 | TRBV2 | NA | NA
TGCAGTGCTAGAGAAATGAGAGAGCAGTACTTC | CSAREMREQYF | TRBJ2-7 | TRBV20-1 | NA | NA
TGTGCCAGCAGTTTTAAACAGGGAACCGGGGAGCTGTTTTTT | CASSFKQGTGELFF | TRBJ2-2 | TRBV6-5 | NA | NA
TGTGCCTGGAGGGGGGGGACAGGGACCCCTGGAAACACCATATATTTT | CAWRGGTGTPGNTIYF | TRBJ1-3 | TRBV30 | NA | TRBD1
TGTGCCAGTAGTTCAGGGGTCTCTGGGGCCAACGTCCTGACTTTC | CASSSGVSGANVLTF | TRBJ2-6 | TRBV19 | NA | NA
TGCGCCAGCAGCTTGCCGGGATCACCCCTCCACTTT | CASSLPGSPLHF | TRBJ1-6 | TRBV5-1 | NA | NA
TGTGCCGGGCGGGACAGGGGGACCGCTGAAGCTTTCTTT | CAGRDRGTAEAFF | TRBJ1-1 | TRBV6-5 | NA | TRBD1
TGTGCCAGCAGCTTGACGGAAAGGAGCTCCTACAATGAGCAGTTCTTC | CASSLTERSSYNEQFF | TRBJ2-1 | TRBV7-6 | NA | NA
TGCGCCAGCAACATTATTAGCGGGGGGGCCGGGAATGAGCAGTTCTTC | CASNIISGGAGNEQFF | TRBJ2-1 | TRBV5-1 | NA | TRBD2
TGTGCCAGTAGTATATGGGACAGGGGCGGTTACAATGAGCAGTTCTTC | CASSIWDRGGYNEQFF | TRBJ2-1 | TRBV19 | NA | TRBD1
TGCAGTGCTAGAACAAACTACGAGCAGTACTTC | CSARTNYEQYF | TRBJ2-7 | TRBV20-1 | NA | NA
TGTGCCAGTACGCCGGGGGGGATGATAATAAACACCGGGGAGCTGTTTTTT | CASTPGGMIINTGELFF | TRBJ2-2 | TRBV19 | once | TRBD2
TGTGCCAGCGAACAGGGGGGCGGTCAGCCCCAGCATTTT | CASEQGGGQPQHF | TRBJ1-5 | TRBV19 | NA | TRBD1
TGTGCCAGCAGGCCCCCGGGACAACCCTTCTATGGCTACACCTTC | CASRPPGQPFYGYTF | TRBJ1-2 | TRBV6-5 | NA | NA
TGTGCCAGCTCACCGGAAGGGGGAATCAACACTGAAGCTTTCTTT | CASSPEGGINTEAFF | TRBJ1-1 | TRBV18 | NA | NA
TGTGCCAGCAGCCCTGATAGTGCGTCGAGCTCCTACGAGCAGTACTTC | CASSPDSASSSYEQYF | TRBJ2-7 | TRBV5-6 | NA | NA
TGTGCCAGCAGCCTGGCGTCCGGAAACACCATATATTTT | CASSLASGNTIYF | TRBJ1-3 | TRBV5-6 | NA | NA
TGCAGCGTTGACCACGGGACAGGAGTAACCAATGAGCAGTTCTTC | CSVDHGTGVTNEQFF | TRBJ2-1 | TRBV29-1 | NA | TRBD1
TGCGCCAGCAGCTTGTTAGGCAGGGTCAATGAGCAGTTCTTC | CASSLLGRVNEQFF | TRBJ2-1 | TRBV5-1 | NA | NA
TGTGCCAGCAGTGGACAGCCCGGGGAGCTGTTTTTT | CASSGQPGELFF | TRBJ2-2 | TRBV12-3/TRBV12-4 | NA | NA
TGTGCCAGCAGTTTATTTCCGGGGAGTGGAAACACCATATATTTT | CASSLFPGSGNTIYF | TRBJ1-3 | TRBV28 | NA | NA
TGTGCCAGCAGCCTCGGGGGAGGAAGCGATGAGCAGTTCTTC | CASSLGGGSDEQFF | TRBJ2-1 | TRBV13 | NA | NA
TGCGCCAGCAGCCAATACTTACAGGGCTATGGCTACACCTTC | CASSQYLQGYGYTF | TRBJ1-2 | TRBV5-1 | once | NA
TGCGCCAGCAGCTGGGGACAGTTGAACACTGAAGCTTTCTTT | CASSWGQLNTEAFF | TRBJ1-1 | TRBV5-1 | NA | TRBD1
TGCGCCAGCAGCTCACAGGGCATCAGCACAGATACGCAGTATTTT | CASSSQGISTDTQYF | TRBJ2-3 | TRBV5-1 | NA | NA
TGTGCCAGCAGTCCTTGGACCGAGACTAGGCAGCCCCAGCATTTT | CASSPWTETRQPQHF | TRBJ1-5 | TRBV27 | NA | NA
TGTGCCAGCAACCCCGGTCTAGCGGGGAGCACAGATACGCAGTATTTT | CASNPGLAGSTDTQYF | TRBJ2-3 | TRBV27 | NA | TRBD2
TGTGCCAGCAGCCAAACGTGGGGCCTGGGTGAAGCTTTCTTT | CASSQTWGLGEAFF | TRBJ1-1 | TRBV7-9 | once | NA
TGCAGCGCTGGGAACGGACTCGATCAGCCCCAGCATTTT | CSAGNGLDQPQHF | TRBJ1-5 | TRBV29-1 | NA | NA
TGTGCCAGCAGCTTGGACGCGGGGGCGGGCACAGATACGCAGTATTTT | CASSLDAGAGTDTQYF | TRBJ2-3 | TRBV5-5 | NA | NA
TGTGCCAGCAGCCAAGAAGGACTAGCGGGACCCCCGGGGGAGCAGTACTTC | CASSQEGLAGPPGEQYF | TRBJ2-7 | TRBV4-2 | NA | TRBD2
TGTGCCAGCAGCTTGGATACAGGGGGCAGGGGCTACACCTTC | CASSLDTGGRGYTF | TRBJ1-2 | TRBV11-2 | NA | TRBD1
TGTGCCAGCAGCCAAGACCGACAGGGGAATCAGCCCCAGCATTTT | CASSQDRQGNQPQHF | TRBJ1-5 | TRBV4-2 | NA | TRBD1
TGTGCCATCCGAAACGGGAGATCGGAGGAGACCCAGTACTTC | CAIRNGRSEETQYF | TRBJ2-5 | TRBV10-3 | NA | NA
TGTGCCAGCAGCGAGTCCTCACGTACCGGGTCCTACAATGAGCAGTTCTTC | CASSESSRTGSYNEQFF | TRBJ2-1 | TRBV9 | NA | NA